One and the same sample provided the 25 T cell receptor beta chains below, sequenced in a study of regulatory T cells in long-lasting Graves disease. Investigators prepared the TCR beta libraries by applying iRepertoire HTBI primers and Arm-PCR of CDR3 regions. TCRdb independently ran MiXCR on the multiplex PCR reads; one entry per CDR3 protein. The table shows about 500,000 distinct CDR3 sequences, with roughly 15% occurring only once. Documented time point: newly diagnosed GD, antithyroid drugs for less than 3 months. The TCR library was made from RNA extracted from PBMCs. These data also featured in a second study, about T cells in Graves' hyperthyroidism and ophthalmopathy.

The sample consisted of peripheral blood mononuclear cells (PBMCs), taken at new diagnosis, from a patient treated with antithyroid drugs. The source of these receptors is a man aged 40-50 years with Graves disease.

Comment on this clonotype: With a far larger clone one base away, a read error is the likely cause. The chain combines TRBV10-1 with TRBJ2-1; 9 bases align to TRBD2. The length of the CDR3 is 18 residues. Per germline, CDR1 WNHNN and CDR2 SYGVQD (reference sequence). The DNA for the CDR3 is TGTGCCAGCACTCCAGGGACTAGCAGGAGGGCCTACTACAATGAGCAGTTCTTC. Protein product: CASTPGTSRRAYYNEQFF.

This clonotype appeared many times. J is TRBJ2-5 and V is TRBV3-1, with unresolved D. The V end was cut by 1 base, the J end by 1 base, with 10 bases between. Germline V CDR1 and CDR2: LGHDT, YNNKEL (reference sequence). The length of the CDR3 is 15 residues. The CDR3 loop reads CASSQGVLPQETQYF. In DNA form, the CDR3 reads TGTGCCAGCAGCCAAGGAGTATTGCCCCAAGAGACCCAGTACTTC.

The CDR3 loop is CASSQYRGSYEQYF. The CDR3 DNA sequence: TGTGCCAGCAGCCAATACAGAGGCTCCTACGAGCAGTACTTC. The gene calls are TRBV27 and TRBJ2-7; no clear D gene. Germline CDR1 reads MNHEY; CDR2 reads SMNVEV (reference sequence). V shed 6 bases and J shed 0 bases, with 12 bases lying between them. The CDR3 consists of 14 residues.

This clonotype was counted at least ten times. The J gene is TRBJ2-7, the V gene TRBV20-1; D might be TRBD1 or TRBD2, each matching 6 bases. The CDR3 covers 15 residues. V was shortened by 3 bases and J by 1 base, with 16 bases between the two germline ends. Germline V gives CDR1 DFQATT, CDR2 SNEGSKA (reference sequence). CDR3 DNA: TGCAGTGCTAGTCTGGGGGGCGCAAAGTCCTACGAGCAGTACTTC. This sequence encodes CSASLGGAKSYEQYF.

CDR3 sequence reads: CASNSRGFSGANVLTF. In nucleotides, the CDR3 is TGTGCCAGCAATTCCAGGGGGTTCTCTGGGGCCAACGTCCTGACTTTC. The rearrangement joins TRBV2 to TRBJ2-6; 7 bases align to TRBD1. The V segment lost 7 bases and the J segment 0 bases; nucleotides outside the gene matches: 6. Germline lookup yields CDR1 SNHLY and CDR2 FYNNEI. This CDR3 is 16 amino acids long.

This clonotype was detected a few times. V is TRBV6-1 and J is TRBJ2-7, with 9 bases fitting TRBD2. This CDR3 comprises 15 residues. After removal of 7 bases from V and 1 base from J, the junction contained 8 bases not matched to a gene. Per the germline V gene, CDR1 is MNHNS and CDR2 is SASEGT. For the CDR3, the DNA is TGTGCCAGCATTCCCGGACTAGCGCCTTCCTACGAGCAGTACTTC. This translates into CASIPGLAPSYEQYF.

This clonotype was picked up many times. This chain connects TRBV2 to TRBJ1-1, with D unclear. The germline CDR1 and CDR2 sequences are SNHLY and FYNNEI. The CDR3 extends over 14 amino acids. V was cut by 0 bases and J by 3 bases, with 8 bases left in between. The CDR3 spells CASSEAGLDTEAFF. The CDR3 nucleotides read TGTGCCAGCAGTGAAGCGGGGTTAGACACTGAAGCTTTCTTT.

The chain joins TRBV5-1 to TRBJ1-1; D remains ambiguous. V was trimmed by 0 bases and J by 1 base, leaving 10 bases between them. CDR3 size: 15 residues. Germline values: CDR1 SGHRS, CDR2 YFSETQ. In nucleotides, the CDR3 is TGCGCCAGCAGCTTGGCCGGACTGGGGAACACTGAAGCTTTCTTT. Translating gives CASSLAGLGNTEAFF. Variable domain in full (rest from reference TRBV5-1 and TRBJ1-1): KAGVTQTPRYLIKTRGQQVTLSCSPISGHRSVSWYQQTPGQGLQFLFEYFSETQRNKGNFPGRFSGRQFSNSRSEMNVSTLELGDSALYLCASSLAGLGNTEAFFGQGTRLTVV.

In its sample, this clonotype was seen many times. The J gene is TRBJ2-3, the V gene TRBV2; 13 bases are shared with TRBD2. This CDR3 region has 16 residues. Trimming at V came to 6 bases and at J to 4 bases, leaving 7 bases not matched to a gene. Germline CDR1 reads SNHLY; CDR2 reads FYNNEI. Here the CDR3 reads CASRRTSGSRADTQYF. The CDR3 nucleotides read TGTGCCAGCAGAAGGACTAGCGGGAGTCGAGCAGATACGCAGTATTTT.

The chain joins TRBV7-2 to TRBJ2-5, with TRBD2 identical over 9 bases. With V trimmed by 3 bases and J by 0 bases, 11 bases remained unmatched. This CDR3 comprises 18 residues. CDR1 is SGHTA and CDR2 is FQGNSA in the germline V gene. The CDR3 protein is CASSFTVRAGGNQETQYF. In DNA, the CDR3 is TGTGCCAGCAGCTTCACCGTACGGGCGGGAGGGAACCAAGAGACCCAGTACTTC. Based on the CDR3 plus reference TRBV7-2 and TRBJ2-5, the full variable domain is GAGVSQSPSNKVTEKGKDVELRCDPISGHTALYWYRQSLGQGLEFLIYFQGNSAPDKSGLPSDRFSAERTGGSVSTLTIQRTQQEDSAVYLCASSFTVRAGGNQETQYFGPGTRLLVL.

The chain is built from TRBV28 and TRBJ2-2; 10 bases align to TRBD2. Losses at the gene ends were 3 bases for V and 0 bases for J; bases not matched to a gene: 4. The CDR3 has 17 amino acids. Germline V gene sequence: CDR1 MDHEN, CDR2 SYDVKM. The DNA of the CDR3 is TGTGCCAGCAGTTTTGCTGGACTAGCGGCGAACACCGGGGAGCTGTTTTTT. Encoded protein: CASSFAGLAANTGELFF.

This clonotype was seen ten or more times. This chain joins TRBV18 and TRBJ2-3; D gene ambiguous. The CDR3 runs 13 residues. Germline V lookup: CDR1 KGHSH, CDR2 LQKENI. V was pared by 4 bases and J by 0 bases, with 5 bases between. This chain's CDR3 is CASSHDSTDTQYF. CDR3 sequence (DNA): TGTGCCAGCTCACACGACAGCACAGATACGCAGTATTTT.

V and J are TRBV19 and TRBJ2-1, with a tentative D call TRBD1 (6 bases). CDR3 length equals 16 residues. The V gene's germline CDR1 is LNHDA and CDR2 SQIVND (reference sequence). Trimming took 0 bases from V and 4 from J, leaving 13 bases between them. The CDR3 bases are TGTGCCAGTAGTATAGATCTGGGGGCGCAGTACAATGAGCAGTTCTTC. This encodes CASSIDLGAQYNEQFF. Full variable domain (outside the CDR3, taken from reference TRBV19 and TRBJ2-1): DGGITQSPKYLFRKEGQNVTLSCEQNLNHDAMYWYRQDPGQGLRLIYYSQIVNDFQKGDIAEGYSVSREKKESFPLTVTSAQKNPTAFYLCASSIDLGAQYNEQFFGPGTRLTVL.

At least ten counts were recorded for this clonotype. V is TRBV11-1 and J is TRBJ2-3; 8 positions match TRBD2. The CDR3 loop spans 15 amino acids. Germline V gives CDR1 SGHAT, CDR2 FQDESV (reference sequence). Unmatched junction bases numbered 4, after V lost 3 bases and J lost 2 bases. This CDR3 is CASSFIAGNTDTQYF. CDR3 coding DNA: TGTGCCAGCAGCTTCATAGCGGGGAACACAGATACGCAGTATTTT.

This clonotype was picked up many times. The V gene is TRBV5-1, the J gene TRBJ2-5; D not certain. Trimming removed 4 bases from V and 2 bases from J, with 12 bases in between. The CDR3 consists of 14 residues. In germline, CDR1 is SGHRS, CDR2 YFSETQ. The CDR3 DNA sequence: TGCGCCAGCAGCCCAGGTTGGGCGCAAGAGACCCAGTACTTC. Encoded protein: CASSPGWAQETQYF.

This clonotype was found many times. This chain uses TRBV5-5 with TRBJ2-5; TRBD1 might be the D (8 bases). This CDR3 region has 16 residues. Germline loops: CDR1 SGHKS, CDR2 YYEKEE (reference sequence). Trimming removed 1 base at V and 5 bases at J, with 18 bases between. The CDR3 protein is CASSLWSGQGGETQYF. CDR3 sequence (DNA): TGTGCCAGCAGCTTGTGGTCAGGACAGGGAGGGGAGACCCAGTACTTC.

Remarks on this clonotype: A junction end diverges from the germline sequence, so it may reflect a read error. This rearrangement joins TRBV2 to TRBJ2-2, with 10 bases lining up with TRBD1. This CDR3 comprises 15 residues. The germline CDR1 and CDR2 sequences are SNHLY and FYNNEI. The CDR3 DNA follows: TGTGCCGGCAGGACTGGACAGGGGGGAACCGGGGAGCTGTTTTTT. Translation: CAGRTGQGGTGELFF.

The CDR3, as DNA: TGTGCCAGCAGCGACAGCTATGGCTACACCTTC. It codes for CASSDSYGYTF. The V call is TRBV12-3 or TRBV12-4, the J call TRBJ1-2; tentative D call: TRBD1 (5 bases). The CDR3 has 11 amino acids. Deletions cut 6 bases from V and 4 bases from J, with 6 bases between.

V gene TRBV7-2 combines with J gene TRBJ2-7; D call uncertain. V was cut by 2 bases and J by 1 base, with 12 bases left in between. The germline CDR1 and CDR2 sequences are SGHTA and FQGNSA. The CDR3 spans 15 residues. In DNA, the CDR3 is TGTGCCAGCAGCTTAATGGCAGCCGAATCCTACGAGCAGTACTTC. It encodes CASSLMAAESYEQYF.

The chain uses TRBV28 and TRBJ2-2, with 9 bases identical to TRBD1. J gave up 6 bases and V 8 bases, and 13 bases lay outside the gene matches. Germline V gives CDR1 MDHEN, CDR2 SYDVKM. The CDR3 consists of 16 residues. In DNA form, the CDR3 reads TGTGCCAGCCTCCGCCCTACAGGGGGCGCTTCCGGGGAGCTGTTTTTT. Translating it yields CASLRPTGGASGELFF.

This sequence joins TRBV6-9 and TRBJ1-1; the D is unclear. The ends were cut back, 4 bases at V and 4 bases at J, with 13 bases in the middle. The CDR3 has 14 amino acids. CDR1 and CDR2 (germline): MNHGY, SVAAGI. The CDR3 DNA follows: TGTGCCAGCAGTTGCGACGGTTCTAGCACTGAAGCTTTCTTT. Encoded protein: CASSCDGSSTEAFF.

This clonotype has ten or more counts. The rearrangement joins TRBV18 to TRBJ2-3; D call uncertain. The germline gives CDR1 KGHSH, CDR2 LQKENI. CDR3 length: 14 amino acids. Between the trimmed V and J ends, which lost 0 bases and 6 bases, there was a span of 10 bases. CDR3 protein: CASSPPRGVDTQYF. The CDR3 DNA reads as TGTGCCAGCTCACCACCCCGTGGAGTGGATACGCAGTATTTT.

Ten or more counts support this clonotype. The rearrangement joins TRBV6-2 or TRBV6-3 to TRBJ2-7; weak D call: TRBD1 (6 bases). V lost 4 bases and J lost 5, with 15 bases in between. Germline CDR1 is MNHEY and CDR2 is SVGEGT. CDR3 size: 14 residues. The CDR3 bases are TGTGCCAGCAGTTCCCCGGCTAGACAGGACGAGCAGTACTTC. The encoded protein is CASSSPARQDEQYF.

A remark on this clonotype: A much larger clone lies one base from this, so it may be a read error. This sequence joins TRBV5-1 and TRBJ2-2, with D perhaps assigned TRBD1 or TRBD2 (5 bases each). The germline V gene has CDR1 SGHRS and CDR2 YFSETQ. This CDR3 region has 15 residues. CDR3 nucleotides: TGTACCAGCAGCGTGGGACGCGCGAACACCGGGGAGCTGTTTTTT. Translating gives CTSSVGRANTGELFF.

This clonotype was picked up many times. The chain recombines TRBV5-1 with TRBJ2-7; D uncertain. CDR1 is SGHRS, CDR2 YFSETQ, per germline. V was clipped by 2 bases and J by 0 bases, with 12 bases between them. The CDR3 consists of 15 residues. CDR3 loop: CASSLGLGPSYEQYF. CDR3 bases: TGCGCCAGCAGCTTAGGATTGGGTCCCTCCTACGAGCAGTACTTC. The full variable domain, in which reference TRBV5-1 and TRBJ2-7 provide the parts outside the CDR3, is KAGVTQTPRYLIKTRGQQVTLSCSPISGHRSVSWYQQTPGQGLQFLFEYFSETQRNKGNFPGRFSGRQFSNSRSEMNVSTLELGDSALYLCASSLGLGPSYEQYFGPGTRLTVT.